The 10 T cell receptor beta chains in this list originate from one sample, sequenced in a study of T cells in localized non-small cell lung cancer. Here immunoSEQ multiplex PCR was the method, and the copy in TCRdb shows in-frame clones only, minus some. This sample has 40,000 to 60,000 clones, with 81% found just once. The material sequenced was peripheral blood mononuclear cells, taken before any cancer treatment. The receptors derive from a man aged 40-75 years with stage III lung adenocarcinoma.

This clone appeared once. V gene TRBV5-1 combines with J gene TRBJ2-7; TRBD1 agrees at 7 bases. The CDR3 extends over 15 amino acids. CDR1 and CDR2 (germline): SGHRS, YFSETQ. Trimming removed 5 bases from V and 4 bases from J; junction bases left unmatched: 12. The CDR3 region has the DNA TGCGCCAGCAGAGCACTAGGACAGGTTTTTTACGAGCAGTACTTC. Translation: CASRALGQVFYEQYF.

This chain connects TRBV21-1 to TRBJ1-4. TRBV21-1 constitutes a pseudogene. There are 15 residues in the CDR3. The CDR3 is CASRDGKVRGEKLFF. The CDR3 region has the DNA TGTGCCAGCCGCGACGGTAAGGTGAGGGGTGAAAAACTGTTTTTT.

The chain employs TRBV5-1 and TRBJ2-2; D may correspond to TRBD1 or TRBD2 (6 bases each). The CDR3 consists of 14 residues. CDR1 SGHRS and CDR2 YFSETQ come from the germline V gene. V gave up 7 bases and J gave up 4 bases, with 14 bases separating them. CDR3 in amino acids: CASAPGAGTGELFF. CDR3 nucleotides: TGCGCCAGCGCGCCGGGGGCGGGCACCGGGGAGCTGTTTTTT.

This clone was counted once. The CDR3 region is CASSQSDFVEEKLFF. CDR3 coding DNA: TGCGCCAGCAGCCAGTCCGACTTTGTGGAGGAAAAACTGTTTTTT. This chain uses TRBV5-1 with TRBJ1-4, with no clear D. CDR1 SGHRS and CDR2 YFSETQ come from the germline V gene. The V gene lost 4 bases and the J gene lost 8 bases, with 18 bases spanning the gap. This CDR3 contains 15 residues.

The CDR3 DNA sequence: TGTGCCTGGAGAGCTTTCGGACTAGCGGGGGGAGGAGTAGGTGAGCAGTTCTTC. Amino acids: CAWRAFGLAGGGVGEQFF. The V gene is TRBV30, the J gene TRBJ2-1, with 14 bases matching TRBD2. The length of the CDR3 is 18 residues. V shed 3 bases, J shed 9 bases, and the junction held 16 bases outside the gene matches. Looked up from germline, CDR1 is GTSNPN and CDR2 is SVGIG (reference sequence).

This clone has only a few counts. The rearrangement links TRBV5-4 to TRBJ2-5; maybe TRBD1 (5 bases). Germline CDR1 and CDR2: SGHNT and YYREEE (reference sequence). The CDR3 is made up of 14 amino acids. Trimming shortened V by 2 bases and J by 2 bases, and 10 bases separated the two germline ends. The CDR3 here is CASSLKRQQETQYF. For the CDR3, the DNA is TGTGCCAGCAGCTTAAAACGACAGCAAGAGACCCAGTACTTC.

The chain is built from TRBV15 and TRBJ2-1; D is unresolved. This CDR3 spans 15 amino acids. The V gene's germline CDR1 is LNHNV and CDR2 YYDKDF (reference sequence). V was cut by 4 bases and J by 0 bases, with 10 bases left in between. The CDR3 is CATSISFSSYNEQFF. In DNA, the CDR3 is TGTGCCACCAGCATCAGTTTCAGCTCCTACAATGAGCAGTTCTTC.

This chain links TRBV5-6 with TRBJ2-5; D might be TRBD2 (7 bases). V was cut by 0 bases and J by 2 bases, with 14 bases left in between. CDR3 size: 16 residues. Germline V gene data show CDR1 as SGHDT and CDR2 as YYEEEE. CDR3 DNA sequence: TGTGCCAGCAGCTTGGAATTGGCGGGGGCTCAAGAGACCCAGTACTTC. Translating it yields CASSLELAGAQETQYF.

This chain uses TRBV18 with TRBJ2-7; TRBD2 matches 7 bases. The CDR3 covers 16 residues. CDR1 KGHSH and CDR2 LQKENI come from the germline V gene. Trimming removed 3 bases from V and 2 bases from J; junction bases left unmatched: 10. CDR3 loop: CASSPLGQGGAYEQYF. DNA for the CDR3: TGTGCCAGCTCACCCCTGGGGCAGGGAGGGGCCTACGAGCAGTACTTC.

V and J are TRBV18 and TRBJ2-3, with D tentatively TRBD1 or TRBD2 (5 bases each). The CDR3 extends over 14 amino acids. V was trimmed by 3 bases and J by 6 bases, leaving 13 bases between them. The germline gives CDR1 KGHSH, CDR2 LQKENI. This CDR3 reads CASSPNGADDTQYF. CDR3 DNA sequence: TGTGCCAGCTCACCGAACGGGGCCGACGATACGCAGTATTTT.